A selection of T cell receptor beta chains follows, all from one sample in a study of blood T cell repertoires in COVID-19. Profiling relied on immunoSEQ multiplex PCR, and the TCRdb table lists in-frame clones only, not all of them. The sample yields about 94,000 clones, approximately 79% seen once. The specimen sequenced was peripheral blood. The receptors originated from a man between 65 and 85 years old with COVID-19, enrolled during active disease. CDR3s include the opening cysteine and the closing phenylalanine or tryptophan. The D gene is left open where the match is weak.

D | V | CDR3
- | TRBV24-1 | CATSDSRRSGTEAFF
TRBD1 | TRBV27 | CASSRQGVYNSPLHF
TRBD2 | TRBV5-1 | CASSLSEGLAGYEQYF
TRBD1 | TRBV7-8 | CASSLTGGGNTIYF
TRBD1 | TRBV18 | CASSPGQGEQPQHF
TRBD1 | TRBV27 | CASSFVGGPQNYGYTF
TRBD1 | TRBV4-3 | CASSQEGQGFHGYTF
- | TRBV14 | CASSQDSGVLETQYF
- | TRBV10-3 | CATLPGGLNEQFF
- | TRBV28 | CASCAWAGDGNQPQHF
TRBD1 | TRBV4-2 | CASSQVGGTGGLSALHF
- | TRBV3-1/TRBV3-2 | CASSSGGGHTGELFF
- | TRBV29-1 | CSVGVTANTEAFF
TRBD2 | TRBV9 | CASSPQGLAGATGRTGELFF
- | TRBV18 | CASSPRAENYNEQFF
TRBD1 | TRBV27 | CASKEGTGYGYTF
- | TRBV21-1 | CASSTKTQGQATDTQYF
- | TRBV7-9 | CASSERTEQETQYF
- | TRBV19 | CASTPHRAGAGNTEAFF
- | TRBV28 | CASSLSSQGNTEAFF
- | TRBV19 | CASSREDMNTEAFF
- | TRBV28 | CASSFGSLADSYEQYF
TRBD2 | TRBV3-1/TRBV3-2 | CASSQESWLAGVNTGELFF
- | TRBV28 | CASSPPTGDGTDTQYF
- | TRBV29-1 | CSAQQAPNQPQHF
TRBD1 | TRBV28 | CASLAGTERGGYTF
- | TRBV28 | CASSTNSLRAFF
- | TRBV7-6 | CASSPTWRRHNEQFF
- | TRBV6-4 | CASRPQGNTGELFF
TRBD1 | TRBV5-1 | CASSLEGQGAGEQFF